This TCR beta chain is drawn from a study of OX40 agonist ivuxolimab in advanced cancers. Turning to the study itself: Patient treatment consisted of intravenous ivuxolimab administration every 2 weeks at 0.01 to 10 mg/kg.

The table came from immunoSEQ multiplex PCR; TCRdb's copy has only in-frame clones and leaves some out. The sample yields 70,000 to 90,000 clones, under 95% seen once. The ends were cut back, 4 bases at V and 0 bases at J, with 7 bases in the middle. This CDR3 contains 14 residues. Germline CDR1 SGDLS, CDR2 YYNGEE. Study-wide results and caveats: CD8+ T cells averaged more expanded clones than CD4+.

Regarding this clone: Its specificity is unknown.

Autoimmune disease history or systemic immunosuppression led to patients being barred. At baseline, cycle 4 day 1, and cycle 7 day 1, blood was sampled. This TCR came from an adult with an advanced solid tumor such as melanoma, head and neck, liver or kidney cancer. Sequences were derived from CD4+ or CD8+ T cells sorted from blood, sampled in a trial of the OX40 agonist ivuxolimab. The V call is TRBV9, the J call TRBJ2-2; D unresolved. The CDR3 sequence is CASSPSSNTGELFF. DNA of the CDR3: TGTGCCAGCAGCCCAAGCTCGAACACCGGGGAGCTGTTTTTT.